Sequencing of this T cell receptor beta chain was carried out in a study of T cells after posttransplantation cyclophosphamide. The method was immunoSEQ multiplex PCR; TCRdb's version includes in-frame clones alone and lacks a portion of them. In the table there are about 66,000 clones, approximately 92% of which are singletons. With respect to this clone: What it binds is not known.

The CDR3 spans 16 residues. Per the germline V gene, CDR1 is LNHDA and CDR2 is SQIVND (reference sequence). The V end lost 5 bases, the J end lost 3 bases, and 14 bases lay between the germline ends. The study, taken as a whole, reports: Tissue-infiltrating T cells from skin or gut overlapped little with blood T cells. After PTCy, TRB diversity resembled that of CNI/methotrexate controls. Donor-recipient repertoire similarity was low at 1-2 months, rising over year one.

The source of this sequence is a woman in her twenties or thirties in good health and a related stem cell transplant donor. Input material: PBMCs. This chain joins TRBV19 and TRBJ2-6; D is possibly TRBD1 (5 bases). As DNA, the CDR3 is TGTGCCAGTAGTCCAACCAGGGTACATGGGGCCAACGTCCTGACTTTC. This codes for CASSPTRVHGANVLTF.